This T cell receptor beta chain was captured in a study of T cells after yellow fever vaccination. Looked up from germline, CDR1 is SQVTM and CDR2 is ANQGSEA. V shed 6 bases and J 5 bases; nucleotides not matched to a gene: 9. CDR3 length equals 14 residues. This clonotype occurred many times. Antigen specificity is unknown. From the 5' RACE reads, TCRdb called clonotypes with MiXCR, one entry per CDR3 protein. The sample has about 300,000 distinct CDR3 sequences, almost 4% seen once. General study results and limits: High-abundance clonotypes from the bulk population could contaminate FACS-sorted repertoires.

The receptor's source is a man younger than 35 who received the YFV17D yellow fever vaccine. V usage is TRBV29-1 and J usage is TRBJ2-3; 9 bases map to TRBD1. The sequenced sample was PBMCs, obtained 5 days after the yellow fever booster vaccination. The CDR3 sequence: CSVGGTGNGDTQYF. CDR3 sequence (DNA): TGCAGCGTAGGCGGGACAGGGAACGGAGATACGCAGTATTTT.